Listed here are 2 T cell receptor beta chains from one sample, sequenced in a study of beta chain features in type 1 diabetes. TCRB transcripts that were expressed got sequenced, as all of the isolated RNA had been reverse transcribed. TCRdb's table, derived via immunoSEQ multiplex PCR, lists solely in-frame clones and lacks some. This sample carries about 620,000 clones, 15% to 18% of them seen once, and the ten largest clones take about 0.087%. Input material: naive CD4+ T cells from blood. Receptors were obtained from a man in his late teens or twenties in good health.

The V and J genes are TRBV28 and TRBJ2-7, with D unclear. Germline loops: CDR1 MDHEN, CDR2 SYDVKM. CDR3 length equals 12 residues. Trimming removed 5 bases at V and 7 bases at J, with 12 bases between. CDR3 nucleotides: TGTGCCAGCAGTCCCCCGGCCCGGGAGCAGTACTTC. Residues: CASSPPAREQYF. The full variable domain, its missing parts supplied by reference TRBV28 and TRBJ2-7, is DVKVTQSSRYLVKRTGEKVFLECVQDMDHENMFWYRQDPGLGLRLIYFSYDVKMKEKGDIPEGYSVSREKKERFSLILESASTNQTSMYLCASSPPAREQYFGPGTRLTVT.

CDR3 loop: CASSLPTGLTEKLFF. The CDR3 DNA is TGTGCCAGCAGCCTCCCGACAGGGTTAACGGAAAAACTGTTTTTT. The genes are TRBV7-3 and TRBJ1-4; 7 nucleotides match TRBD1. J gave up 8 bases and V 5 bases, and 11 bases lay outside the gene matches. This CDR3 spans 15 amino acids. Looked up from germline, CDR1 is SGHTA and CDR2 is FQGTGA.